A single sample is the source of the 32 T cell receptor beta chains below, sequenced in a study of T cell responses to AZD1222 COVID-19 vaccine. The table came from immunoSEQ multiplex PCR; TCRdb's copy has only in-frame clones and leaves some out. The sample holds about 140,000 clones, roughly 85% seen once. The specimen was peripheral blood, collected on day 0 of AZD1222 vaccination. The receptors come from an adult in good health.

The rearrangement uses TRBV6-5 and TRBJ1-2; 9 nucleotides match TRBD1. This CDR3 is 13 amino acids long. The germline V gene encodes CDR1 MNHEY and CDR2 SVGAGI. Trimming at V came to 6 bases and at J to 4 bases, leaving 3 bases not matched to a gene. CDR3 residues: CASSATGGYGYTF. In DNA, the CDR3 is TGTGCCAGCAGCGCGACAGGGGGCTATGGCTACACCTTC.

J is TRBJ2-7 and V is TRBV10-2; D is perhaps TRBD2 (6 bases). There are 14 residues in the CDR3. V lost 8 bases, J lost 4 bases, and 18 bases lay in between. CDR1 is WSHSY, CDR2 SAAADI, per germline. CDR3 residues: CASAGGSGDYEQYF. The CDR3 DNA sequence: TGCGCCAGCGCTGGTGGTAGCGGAGATTACGAGCAGTACTTC.

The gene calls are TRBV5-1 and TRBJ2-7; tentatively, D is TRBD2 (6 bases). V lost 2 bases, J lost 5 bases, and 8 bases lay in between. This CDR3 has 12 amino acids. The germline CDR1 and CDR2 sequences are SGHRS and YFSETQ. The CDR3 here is CASSLGGHEQYF. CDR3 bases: TGCGCCAGCAGCTTAGGAGGGCACGAGCAGTACTTC.

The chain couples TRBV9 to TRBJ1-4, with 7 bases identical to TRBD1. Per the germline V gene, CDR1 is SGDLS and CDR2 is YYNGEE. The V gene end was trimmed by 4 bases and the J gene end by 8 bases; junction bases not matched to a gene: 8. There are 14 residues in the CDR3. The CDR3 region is CASSPTGLEEKLFF. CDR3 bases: TGTGCCAGCAGCCCGACAGGGTTAGAGGAAAAACTGTTTTTT.

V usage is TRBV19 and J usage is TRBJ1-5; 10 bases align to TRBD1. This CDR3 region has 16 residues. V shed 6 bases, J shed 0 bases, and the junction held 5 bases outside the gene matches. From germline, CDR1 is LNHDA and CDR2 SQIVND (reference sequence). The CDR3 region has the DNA TGTGCCAGTAGCACGGGACAGGGGAATAGCAATCAGCCCCAGCATTTT. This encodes CASSTGQGNSNQPQHF.

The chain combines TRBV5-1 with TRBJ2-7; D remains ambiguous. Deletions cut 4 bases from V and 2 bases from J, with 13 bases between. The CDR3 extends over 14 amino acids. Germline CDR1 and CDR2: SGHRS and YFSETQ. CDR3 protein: CASSVISGPYEQYF. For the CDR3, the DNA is TGCGCCAGCAGCGTTATCTCCGGTCCCTACGAGCAGTACTTC.

CDR3 amino acids: CASSKAQRGQYF. The CDR3 DNA reads TGTGCCAGCAGCAAAGCGCAACGAGGGCAGTACTTC. This chain uses TRBV21-1 with TRBJ2-7; the DNA was not compared with TRBD2, the D call given in the table. TRBV21-1 is a pseudogene segment. This CDR3 spans 12 amino acids.

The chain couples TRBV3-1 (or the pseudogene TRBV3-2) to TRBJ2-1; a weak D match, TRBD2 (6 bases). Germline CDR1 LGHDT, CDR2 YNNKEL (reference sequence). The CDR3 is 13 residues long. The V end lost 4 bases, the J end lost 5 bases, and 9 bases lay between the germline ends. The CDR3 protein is CASSPGGDNEQFF. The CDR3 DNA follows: TGTGCCAGCAGCCCCGGGGGAGACAATGAGCAGTTCTTC.

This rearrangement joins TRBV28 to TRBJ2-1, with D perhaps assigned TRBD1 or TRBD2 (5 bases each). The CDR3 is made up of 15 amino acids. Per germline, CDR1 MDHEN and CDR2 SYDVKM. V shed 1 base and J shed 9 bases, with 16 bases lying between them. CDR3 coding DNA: TGTGCCAGCAGTTTATTGGGTGGGGGATTCGGTGAGCAGTTCTTC. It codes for CASSLLGGGFGEQFF.

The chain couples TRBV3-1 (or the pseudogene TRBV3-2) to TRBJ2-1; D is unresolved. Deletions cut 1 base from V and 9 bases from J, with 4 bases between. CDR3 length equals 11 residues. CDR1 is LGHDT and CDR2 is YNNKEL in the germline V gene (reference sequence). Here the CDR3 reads CASSQGSEQFF. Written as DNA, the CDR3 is TGTGCCAGCAGCCAAGGGTCTGAGCAGTTCTTC.

CDR3 sequence: CASSSTGRATNEKLFF. CDR3 bases: TGTGCCAGCAGCTCAACAGGGAGAGCAACTAATGAAAAACTGTTTTTT. This chain links TRBV7-2 with TRBJ1-4, with D possibly matching TRBD1 (6 bases). The CDR3 has 16 amino acids. Germline lookup yields CDR1 SGHTA and CDR2 FQGNSA. V lost 4 bases and J lost 0, with 12 bases in between. The full variable domain, with the rest looked up from reference TRBV7-2 and TRBJ1-4, is GAGVSQSPSNKVTEKGKDVELRCDPISGHTALYWYRQSLGQGLEFLIYFQGNSAPDKSGLPSDRFSAERTGGSVSTLTIQRTQQEDSAVYLCASSSTGRATNEKLFFGSGTQLSVL.

DNA of the CDR3: TGTGCCAGCAGCAGGAGGGAATTTGAAGCTTTCTTT. Its translation: CASSRREFEAFF. J is TRBJ1-1 and V is TRBV3-1 (or the pseudogene TRBV3-2), with unresolved D. CDR1 and CDR2 from the germline V gene are LGHDT and YNNKEL (reference sequence). There are 12 residues in the CDR3. V was shortened by 5 bases and J by 7 bases, with 11 bases between the two germline ends.

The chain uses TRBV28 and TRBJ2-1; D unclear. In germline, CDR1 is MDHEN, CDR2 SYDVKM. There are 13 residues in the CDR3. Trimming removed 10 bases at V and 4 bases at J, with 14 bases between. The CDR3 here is CATRLDDYNEQFF. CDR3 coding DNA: TGTGCCACACGACTGGATGATTACAATGAGCAGTTCTTC.

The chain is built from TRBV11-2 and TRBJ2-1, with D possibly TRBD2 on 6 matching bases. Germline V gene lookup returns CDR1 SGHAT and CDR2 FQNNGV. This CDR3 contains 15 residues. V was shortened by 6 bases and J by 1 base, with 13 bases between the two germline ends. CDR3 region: CASRKGGLSYNEQFF. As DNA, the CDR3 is TGTGCCAGCAGAAAGGGAGGTTTGTCCTACAATGAGCAGTTCTTC.

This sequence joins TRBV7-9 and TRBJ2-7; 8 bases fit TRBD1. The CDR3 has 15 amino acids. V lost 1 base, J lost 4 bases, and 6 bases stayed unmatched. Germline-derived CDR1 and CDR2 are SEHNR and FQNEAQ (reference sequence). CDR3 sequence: CASSLGSDRAYEQYF. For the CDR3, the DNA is TGTGCCAGCAGCTTAGGATCGGACAGGGCTTACGAGCAGTACTTC. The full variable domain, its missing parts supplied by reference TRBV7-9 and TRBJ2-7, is DTGVSQNPRHKITKRGQNVTFRCDPISEHNRLYWYRQTLGQGPEFLTYFQNEAQLEKSRLLSDRFSAERPKGSFSTLEIQRTEQGDSAMYLCASSLGSDRAYEQYFGPGTRLTVT.

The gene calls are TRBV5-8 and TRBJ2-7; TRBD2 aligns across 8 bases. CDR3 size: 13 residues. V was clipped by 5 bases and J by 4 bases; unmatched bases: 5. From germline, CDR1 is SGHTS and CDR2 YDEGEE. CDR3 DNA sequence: TGTGCCAGCAGTCACGGCGGGGGGTACGAGCAGTACTTC. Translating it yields CASSHGGGYEQYF.

The CDR3 DNA sequence: TGTGCCAGCAGCGACAGGGGCCGCTATGGCTACACCTTC. It codes for CASSDRGRYGYTF. The chain uses TRBV27 and TRBJ1-2; 8 bases are a match to TRBD1. The ends lost 6 bases at V and 4 bases at J; junction bases unmatched: 4. Germline loops: CDR1 MNHEY, CDR2 SMNVEV (reference sequence). The CDR3 length is 13 residues.

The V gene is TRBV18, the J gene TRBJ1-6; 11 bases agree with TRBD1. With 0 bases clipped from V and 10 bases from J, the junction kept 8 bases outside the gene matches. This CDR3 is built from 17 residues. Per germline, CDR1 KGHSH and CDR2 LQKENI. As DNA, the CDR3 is TGTGCCAGCTCACCACCCGGGGACAGGGGGTTTGGCTCACCCCTCCACTTT. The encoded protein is CASSPPGDRGFGSPLHF.

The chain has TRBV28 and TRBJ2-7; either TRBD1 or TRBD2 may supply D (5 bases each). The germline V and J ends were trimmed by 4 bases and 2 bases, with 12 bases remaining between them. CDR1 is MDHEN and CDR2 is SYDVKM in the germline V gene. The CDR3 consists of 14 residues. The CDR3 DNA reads TGTGCCAGCAGTTACCCCGGGACCACCTACGAGCAGTACTTC. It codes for CASSYPGTTYEQYF.

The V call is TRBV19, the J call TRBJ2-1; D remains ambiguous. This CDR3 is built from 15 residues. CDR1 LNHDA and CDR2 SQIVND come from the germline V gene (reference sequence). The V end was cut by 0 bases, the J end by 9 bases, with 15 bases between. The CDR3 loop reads CASSIDRAAPSEQFF. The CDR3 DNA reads TGTGCCAGTAGTATAGATCGGGCCGCGCCCAGTGAGCAGTTCTTC.

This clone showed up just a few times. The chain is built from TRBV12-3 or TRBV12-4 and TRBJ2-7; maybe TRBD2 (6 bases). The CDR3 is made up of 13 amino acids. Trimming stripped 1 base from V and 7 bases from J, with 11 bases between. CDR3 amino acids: CASSLGPAGEQYF. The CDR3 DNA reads TGTGCCAGCAGTTTAGGGCCTGCGGGGGAGCAGTACTTC.

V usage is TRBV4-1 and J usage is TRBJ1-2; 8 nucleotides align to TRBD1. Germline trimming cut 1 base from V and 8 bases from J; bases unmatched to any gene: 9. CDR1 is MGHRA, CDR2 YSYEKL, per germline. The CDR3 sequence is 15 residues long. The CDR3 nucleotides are TGCGCCAGCAGCCAAGGACAAGACAGGGGTAGGGGCTACACCTTC. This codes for CASSQGQDRGRGYTF.

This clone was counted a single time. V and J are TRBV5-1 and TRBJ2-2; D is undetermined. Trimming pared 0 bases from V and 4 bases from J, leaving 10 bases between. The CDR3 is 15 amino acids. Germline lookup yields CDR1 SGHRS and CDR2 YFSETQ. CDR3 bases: TGCGCCAGCAGCTTGGCCACCGCGTCCACCGGGGAGCTGTTTTTT. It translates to CASSLATASTGELFF.

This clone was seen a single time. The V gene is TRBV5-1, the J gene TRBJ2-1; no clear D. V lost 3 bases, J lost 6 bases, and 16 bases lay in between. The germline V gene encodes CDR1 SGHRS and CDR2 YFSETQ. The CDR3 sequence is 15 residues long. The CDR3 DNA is TGCGCCAGCAGCTGGGCCCCGCCTGCCCCCAATGAGCAGTTCTTC. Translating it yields CASSWAPPAPNEQFF.

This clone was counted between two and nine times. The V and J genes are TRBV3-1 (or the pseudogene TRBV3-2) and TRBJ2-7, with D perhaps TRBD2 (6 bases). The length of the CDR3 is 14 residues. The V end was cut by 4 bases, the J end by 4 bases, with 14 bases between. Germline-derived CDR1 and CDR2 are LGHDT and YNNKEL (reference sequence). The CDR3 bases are TGTGCCAGCAGCCCAGCCGGGGCGGGGTACGAGCAGTACTTC. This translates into CASSPAGAGYEQYF.

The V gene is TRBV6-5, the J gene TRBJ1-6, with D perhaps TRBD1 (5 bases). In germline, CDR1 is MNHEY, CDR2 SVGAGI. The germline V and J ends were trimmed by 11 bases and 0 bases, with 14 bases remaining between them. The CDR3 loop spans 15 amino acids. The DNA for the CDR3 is TGTGCCGCCCACACGGGGGACTCCTATAATTCACCCCTCCACTTT. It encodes CAAHTGDSYNSPLHF.

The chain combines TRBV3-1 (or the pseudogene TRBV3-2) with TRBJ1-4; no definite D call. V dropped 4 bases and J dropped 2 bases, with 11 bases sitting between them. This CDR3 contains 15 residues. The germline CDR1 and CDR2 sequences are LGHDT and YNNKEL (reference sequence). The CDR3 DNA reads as TGTGCCAGCAGCCCTTACGCCGAGACTAATGAAAAACTGTTTTTT. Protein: CASSPYAETNEKLFF.

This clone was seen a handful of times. The CDR3 here is CASNSLQETQYF. The CDR3 DNA sequence: TGTGCCAGCAATTCGCTCCAAGAGACCCAGTACTTC. The chain recombines TRBV28 with TRBJ2-5, with D hard to call. This CDR3 contains 12 residues. Germline CDR1 MDHEN, CDR2 SYDVKM. The germline V and J ends were trimmed by 7 bases and 1 base, with 7 bases remaining between them.

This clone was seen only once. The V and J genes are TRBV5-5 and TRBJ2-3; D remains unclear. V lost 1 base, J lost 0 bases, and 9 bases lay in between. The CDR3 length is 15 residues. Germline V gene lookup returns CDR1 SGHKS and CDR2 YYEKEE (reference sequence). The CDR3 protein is CASSLRGTSTDTQYF. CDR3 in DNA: TGTGCCAGCAGCTTGAGAGGAACTAGCACAGATACGCAGTATTTT.

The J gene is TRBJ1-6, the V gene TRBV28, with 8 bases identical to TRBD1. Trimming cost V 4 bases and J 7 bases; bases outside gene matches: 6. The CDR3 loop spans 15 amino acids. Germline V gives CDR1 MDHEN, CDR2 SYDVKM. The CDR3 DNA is TGTGCCAGCAGTTCAGGACAGGGAAGGAATTCACCCCTCCACTTT. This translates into CASSSGQGRNSPLHF. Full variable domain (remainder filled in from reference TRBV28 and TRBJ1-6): DVKVTQSSRYLVKRTGEKVFLECVQDMDHENMFWYRQDPGLGLRLIYFSYDVKMKEKGDIPEGYSVSREKKERFSLILESASTNQTSMYLCASSSGQGRNSPLHFGNGTRLTVT.

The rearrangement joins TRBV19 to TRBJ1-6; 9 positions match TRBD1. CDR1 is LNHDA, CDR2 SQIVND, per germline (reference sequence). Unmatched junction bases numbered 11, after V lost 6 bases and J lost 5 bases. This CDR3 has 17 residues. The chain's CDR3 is CASSWESQGANNSPLHF. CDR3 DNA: TGTGCCAGTAGCTGGGAATCACAGGGGGCGAATAATTCACCCCTCCACTTT.

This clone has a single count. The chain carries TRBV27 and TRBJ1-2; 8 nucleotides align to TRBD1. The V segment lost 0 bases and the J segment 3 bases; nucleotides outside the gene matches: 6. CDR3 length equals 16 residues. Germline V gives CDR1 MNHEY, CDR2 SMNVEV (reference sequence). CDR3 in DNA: TGTGCCAGCAGTTTATCCAGGGCAGGGGGCTACTATGGCTACACCTTC. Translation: CASSLSRAGGYYGYTF.